Sequencing of this TCR beta chain was carried out in a study of identical twins. Findings of the study overall: Beta out-of-frame sequences displayed a weaker excess of sharing between twins. Out-of-frame sharing of TCR alpha in monozygotic twins was underestimated by models.

The junction had 4 bases not matched to a gene; V was cut back by 0 bases and J by 3 bases. CDR1 and CDR2 (germline): GTSNPN, SVGIG (reference sequence). The CDR3 is 14 amino acids. This clonotype was detected only a few times. The antigen remains unidentified. TCRdb fed the 5' RACE reads into MiXCR, producing one record per CDR3 protein. This sample has roughly 490,000 distinct CDR3 sequences; 13% to 15% occur once, and the top ten carry 0.98%. These same data were also listed under a study on yellow fever vaccine responses in identical twins.

Sample: CD4+ T cells sorted from blood. This chain connects TRBV30 to TRBJ2-5; 7 positions match TRBD2. This TCR came from a woman aged 18-29 years in good health. The CDR3 protein is CAWSVFAGEETQYF. The CDR3 DNA follows: TGTGCCTGGAGTGTTTTTGCGGGGGAAGAGACCCAGTACTTC.